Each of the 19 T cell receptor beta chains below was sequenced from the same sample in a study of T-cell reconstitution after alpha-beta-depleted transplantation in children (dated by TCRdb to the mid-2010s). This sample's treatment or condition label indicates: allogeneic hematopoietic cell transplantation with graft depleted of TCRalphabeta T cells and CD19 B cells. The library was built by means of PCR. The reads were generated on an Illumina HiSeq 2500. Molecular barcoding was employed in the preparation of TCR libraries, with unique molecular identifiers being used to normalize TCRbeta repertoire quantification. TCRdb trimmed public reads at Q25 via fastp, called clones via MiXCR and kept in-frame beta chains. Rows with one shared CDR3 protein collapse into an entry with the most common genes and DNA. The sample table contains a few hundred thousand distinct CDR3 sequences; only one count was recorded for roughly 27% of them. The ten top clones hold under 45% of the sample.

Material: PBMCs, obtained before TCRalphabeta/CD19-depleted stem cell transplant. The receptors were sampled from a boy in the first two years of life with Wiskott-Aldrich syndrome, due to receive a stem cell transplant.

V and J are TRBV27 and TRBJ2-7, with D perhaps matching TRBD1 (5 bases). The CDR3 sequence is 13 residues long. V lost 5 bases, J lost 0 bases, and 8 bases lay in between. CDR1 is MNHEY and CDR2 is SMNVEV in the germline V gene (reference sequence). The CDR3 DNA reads TGTGCCAGCAGTGCCGACAGCTCCTACGAGCAGTACTTC. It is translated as CASSADSSYEQYF.

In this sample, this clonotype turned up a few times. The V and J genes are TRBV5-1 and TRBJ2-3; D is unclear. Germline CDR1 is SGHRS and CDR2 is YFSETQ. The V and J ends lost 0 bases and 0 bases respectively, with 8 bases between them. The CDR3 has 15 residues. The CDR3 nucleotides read TGCGCCAGCAGCTTGGCTCCAGGAAGCACAGATACGCAGTATTTT. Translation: CASSLAPGSTDTQYF.

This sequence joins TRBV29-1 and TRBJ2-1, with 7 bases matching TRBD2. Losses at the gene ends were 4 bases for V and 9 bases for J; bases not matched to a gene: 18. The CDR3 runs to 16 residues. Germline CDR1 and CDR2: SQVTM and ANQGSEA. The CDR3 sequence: CSVASLGTRREAEQFF. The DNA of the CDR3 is TGCAGCGTTGCATCTCTCGGGACTCGCCGGGAGGCTGAGCAGTTCTTC.

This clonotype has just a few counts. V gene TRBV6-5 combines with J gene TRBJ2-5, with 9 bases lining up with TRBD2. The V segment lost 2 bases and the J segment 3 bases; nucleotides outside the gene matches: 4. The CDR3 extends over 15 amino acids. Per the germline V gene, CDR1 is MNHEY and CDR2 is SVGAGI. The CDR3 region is CASSYGTSLEETQYF. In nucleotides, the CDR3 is TGTGCCAGCAGTTACGGGACTAGCTTGGAAGAGACCCAGTACTTC.

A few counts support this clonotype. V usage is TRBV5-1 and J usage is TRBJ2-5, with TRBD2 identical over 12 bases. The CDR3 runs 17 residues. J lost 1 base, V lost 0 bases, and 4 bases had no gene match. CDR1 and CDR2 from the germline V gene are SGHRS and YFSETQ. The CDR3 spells CASSLGGLAGSQETQYF. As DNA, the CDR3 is TGCGCCAGCAGCTTGGGCGGACTAGCGGGGTCCCAAGAGACCCAGTACTTC. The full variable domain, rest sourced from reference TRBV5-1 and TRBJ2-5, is KAGVTQTPRYLIKTRGQQVTLSCSPISGHRSVSWYQQTPGQGLQFLFEYFSETQRNKGNFPGRFSGRQFSNSRSEMNVSTLELGDSALYLCASSLGGLAGSQETQYFGPGTRLLVL.

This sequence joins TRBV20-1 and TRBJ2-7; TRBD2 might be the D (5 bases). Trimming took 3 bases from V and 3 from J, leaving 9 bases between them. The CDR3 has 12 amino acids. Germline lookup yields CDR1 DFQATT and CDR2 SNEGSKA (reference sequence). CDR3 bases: TGCAGTGCTAGGGACTGGAACTACGAGCAGTACTTC. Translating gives CSARDWNYEQYF.

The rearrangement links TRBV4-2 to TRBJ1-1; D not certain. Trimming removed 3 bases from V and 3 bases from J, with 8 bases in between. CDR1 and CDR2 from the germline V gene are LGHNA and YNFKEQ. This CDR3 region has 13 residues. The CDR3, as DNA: TGTGCCAGCAGCCAGGCCGGGGACACTGAAGCTTTCTTT. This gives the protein CASSQAGDTEAFF.

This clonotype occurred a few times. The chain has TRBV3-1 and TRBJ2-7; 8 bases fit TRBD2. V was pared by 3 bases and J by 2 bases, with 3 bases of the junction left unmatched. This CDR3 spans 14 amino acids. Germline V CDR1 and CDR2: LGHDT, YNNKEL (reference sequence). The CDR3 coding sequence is TGTGCCAGCAGCCAGCTGGGACTAGCCTACGAGCAGTACTTC. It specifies CASSQLGLAYEQYF.

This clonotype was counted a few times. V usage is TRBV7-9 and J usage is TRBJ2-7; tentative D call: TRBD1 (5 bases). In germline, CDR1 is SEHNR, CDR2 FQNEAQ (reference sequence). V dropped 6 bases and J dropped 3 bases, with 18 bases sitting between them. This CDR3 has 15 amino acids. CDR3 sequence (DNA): TGTGCCAGCAGTTTTCTAGACAGATTCAGCTACGAGCAGTACTTC. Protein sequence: CASSFLDRFSYEQYF.

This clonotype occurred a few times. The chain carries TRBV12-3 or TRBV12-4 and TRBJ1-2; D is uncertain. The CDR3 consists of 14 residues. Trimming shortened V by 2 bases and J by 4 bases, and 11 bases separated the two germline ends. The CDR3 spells CASSLSRSFYGYTF. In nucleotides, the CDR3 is TGTGCCAGCAGTTTATCCCGCAGCTTCTATGGCTACACCTTC.

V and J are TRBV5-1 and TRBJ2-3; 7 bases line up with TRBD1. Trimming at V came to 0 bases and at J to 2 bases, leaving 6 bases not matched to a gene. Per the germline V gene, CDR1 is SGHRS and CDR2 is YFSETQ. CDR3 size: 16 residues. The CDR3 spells CASSLVQGVTTDTQYF. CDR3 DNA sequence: TGCGCCAGCAGCTTGGTTCAGGGGGTGACCACAGATACGCAGTATTTT.

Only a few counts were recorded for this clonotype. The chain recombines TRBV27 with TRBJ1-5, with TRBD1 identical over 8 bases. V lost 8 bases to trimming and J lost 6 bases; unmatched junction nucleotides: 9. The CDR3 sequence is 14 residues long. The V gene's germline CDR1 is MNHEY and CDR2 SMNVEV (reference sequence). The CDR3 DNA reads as TGTGCCAGCCCCACCTCAGGGGGCAGTCAGCCCCAGCATTTT. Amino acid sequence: CASPTSGGSQPQHF.

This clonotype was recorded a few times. CDR3 coding DNA: TGTGCCAGCAGTTTACTGGCGGGGAACACTGAAGCTTTCTTT. It encodes CASSLLAGNTEAFF. This chain connects TRBV12-3 or TRBV12-4 to TRBJ1-1; D is unresolved. This CDR3 is 14 amino acids long. The V end was cut by 2 bases, the J end by 1 base, with 8 bases between.

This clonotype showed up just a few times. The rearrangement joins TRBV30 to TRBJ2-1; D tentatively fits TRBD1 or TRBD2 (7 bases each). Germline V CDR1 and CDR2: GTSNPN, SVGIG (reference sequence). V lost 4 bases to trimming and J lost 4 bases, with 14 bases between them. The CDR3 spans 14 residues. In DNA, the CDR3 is TGTGCCTGGAAGGGGCAGGGGGGGTACAATGAGCAGTTCTTC. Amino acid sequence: CAWKGQGGYNEQFF.

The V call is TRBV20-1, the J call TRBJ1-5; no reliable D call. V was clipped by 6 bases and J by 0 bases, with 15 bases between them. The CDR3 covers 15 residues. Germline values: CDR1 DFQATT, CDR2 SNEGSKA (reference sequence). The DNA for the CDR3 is TGCAGTGCGCGCAGCTCCTCGATTAGCAATCAGCCCCAGCATTTT. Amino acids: CSARSSSISNQPQHF.

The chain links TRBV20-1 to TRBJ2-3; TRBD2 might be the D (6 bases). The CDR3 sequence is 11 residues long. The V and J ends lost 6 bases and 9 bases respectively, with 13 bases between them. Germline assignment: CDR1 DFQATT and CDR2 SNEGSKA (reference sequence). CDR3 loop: CSAEQAGTQYF. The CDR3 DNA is TGCAGTGCGGAACAGGCGGGAACGCAGTATTTT.

The CDR3 region is CASSFPGSGANVLTF. The CDR3 coding sequence is TGTGCCAGCAGTTTCCCAGGCTCTGGGGCCAACGTCCTGACTTTC. The rearrangement links TRBV12-3 or TRBV12-4 to TRBJ2-6; D gene uncertain. The CDR3 length is 15 residues. V was clipped by 3 bases and J by 0 bases, with 6 bases between them.

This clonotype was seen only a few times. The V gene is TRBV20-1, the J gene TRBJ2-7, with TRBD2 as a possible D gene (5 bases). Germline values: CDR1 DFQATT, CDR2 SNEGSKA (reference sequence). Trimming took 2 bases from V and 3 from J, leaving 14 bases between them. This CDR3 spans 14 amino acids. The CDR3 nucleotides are TGCAGTGCTAGACCCCTGGACGGACTCTACGAGCAGTACTTC. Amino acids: CSARPLDGLYEQYF.

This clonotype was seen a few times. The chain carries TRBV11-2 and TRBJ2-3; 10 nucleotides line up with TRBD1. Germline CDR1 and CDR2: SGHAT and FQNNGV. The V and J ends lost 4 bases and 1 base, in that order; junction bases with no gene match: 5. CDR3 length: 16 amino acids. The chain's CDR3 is CASSSAGTGGTDTQYF. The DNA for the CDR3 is TGTGCCAGCAGCTCGGCCGGGACAGGGGGCACAGATACGCAGTATTTT.